This T cell receptor beta chain was profiled in a study of control samples from healthy donors and cancer patients. Germline CDR1 and CDR2: MNHNY and SVGAGI (reference sequence). The V segment lost 2 bases and the J segment 6 bases; nucleotides outside the gene matches: 11. This CDR3 is built from 16 residues. Assay used: immunoSEQ multiplex PCR; TCRdb lists only in-frame clones, some missing. The table has over 200,000 clones, around 80% seen once; the top ten hold 13%. The receptor was isolated from an older woman with lung cancer. V gene TRBV6-6 combines with J gene TRBJ2-3, with TRBD1 matching 7 bases. Sequencing was done on a sample of PBMCs. DNA for the CDR3: TGTGCCAGCAGTTACGGCCGGGGACAGCGGAGGGATACGCAGTATTTT. Protein product: CASSYGRGQRRDTQYF.